Listed here are 15 T cell receptor beta chains from one sample, sequenced in a study of T cell responses to AZD1222 COVID-19 vaccine. Produced via immunoSEQ multiplex PCR; TCRdb's table is partial and in-frame only. The sample yields about 140,000 clones, approximately 93% seen once. The sequencing used peripheral blood, collected on day 0 of MenACWY control vaccination. Every receptor here comes from an adult in good health.

The rearrangement uses TRBV5-1 and TRBJ2-7; possibly TRBD1 or TRBD2 for D (5 bases each). Trimming stripped 3 bases from V and 2 bases from J, with 12 bases between. In germline, CDR1 is SGHRS, CDR2 YFSETQ. There are 14 residues in the CDR3. CDR3 DNA sequence: TGCGCCAGCAGCTCCGGGACCGCCGCCTACGAGCAGTACTTC. Protein: CASSSGTAAYEQYF.

The V call is TRBV6-6, the J call TRBJ2-1; D remains unclear. Germline CDR1 MNHNY, CDR2 SVGAGI (reference sequence). The CDR3 consists of 12 residues. V was cut by 0 bases and J by 8 bases, with 5 bases left in between. In DNA form, the CDR3 reads TGTGCCAGCAGTTACTCGATTGATGAGCAGTTCTTC. Translated: CASSYSIDEQFF.

This clone has just one count. The V gene is TRBV7-6, the J gene TRBJ1-4; D possibly corresponds to TRBD1 (6 bases). In germline, CDR1 is SGHVS, CDR2 FNYEAQ. Trimming removed 3 bases from V and 8 bases from J, with 16 bases in between. The CDR3 length is 15 residues. In DNA form, the CDR3 reads TGTGCCAGCAGCTTCTCAGGGCCCCAGGGGGAAAAACTGTTTTTT. This sequence encodes CASSFSGPQGEKLFF. Drawing the rest from reference TRBV7-6 and TRBJ1-4, the complete variable domain is GAGVSQSPRYKVTKRGQDVALRCDPISGHVSLYWYRQALGQGPEFLTYFNYEAQQDKSGLPNDRFSAERPEGSISTLTIQRTEQRDSAMYRCASSFSGPQGEKLFFGSGTQLSVL.

The CDR3 nucleotides read TGCGCCAGCAGCCACGGCTTCACCCTCGGGAATCAGCCCCAGCATTTT. Translated, it gives CASSHGFTLGNQPQHF. V is TRBV4-1 and J is TRBJ1-5; D remains ambiguous. The CDR3 has 16 amino acids. CDR1 and CDR2 from the germline V gene are MGHRA and YSYEKL. The V and J ends lost 3 bases and 4 bases respectively, with 16 bases between them.

The V and J genes are TRBV5-1 and TRBJ1-2; possibly TRBD1 for D (5 bases). The germline gives CDR1 SGHRS, CDR2 YFSETQ. With 0 bases removed from V and 0 bases from J, the gap between germline ends came to 12 bases. The CDR3 length is 16 residues. The CDR3 sequence: CASSLDGAKSNYGYTF. The DNA of the CDR3 is TGCGCCAGCAGCTTGGACGGGGCGAAGTCTAACTATGGCTACACCTTC.

This chain joins TRBV6-1 and TRBJ1-5; no reliable D call. The germline V gene has CDR1 MNHNS and CDR2 SASEGT. The CDR3 runs 16 residues. Trimming removed 2 bases from V and 0 bases from J, with 11 bases in between. DNA for the CDR3: TGTGCCAGCAGTGAAAGGGCAGGCTATAGCAATCAGCCCCAGCATTTT. Translation gives CASSERAGYSNQPQHF.

This chain's CDR3 is CASSLGGGPSYEQYF. The CDR3 bases are TGTGCCAGCAGCCTGGGGGGGGGACCCTCCTACGAGCAGTACTTC. The chain carries TRBV5-4 and TRBJ2-7; 7 bases are shared with TRBD2. CDR1 SGHNT and CDR2 YYREEE come from the germline V gene (reference sequence). The V segment lost 4 bases and the J segment 0 bases; nucleotides outside the gene matches: 7. The CDR3 has 15 amino acids.

This rearrangement joins TRBV7-2 to TRBJ1-6; the D is unclear. Trimming left V 5 bases short and J 3 bases short, with 11 bases between. CDR3 size: 15 residues. Germline values: CDR1 SGHTA, CDR2 FQGNSA. CDR3 loop: CASSPQELYNSPLHF. The CDR3 DNA is TGTGCCAGCAGCCCGCAGGAGCTCTATAATTCACCCCTCCACTTT.

This clone has only one observation. The chain links TRBV28 to TRBJ2-6, with D uncertain. The V end was cut by 4 bases, the J end by 2 bases, with 6 bases between. Germline V CDR1 and CDR2: MDHEN, SYDVKM. There are 14 residues in the CDR3. The CDR3 DNA reads as TGTGCCAGCAGTTCCCTTGCTGGGGCCAACGTCCTGACTTTC. This codes for CASSSLAGANVLTF.

This clone was found a few times. Additional DNA sequences in this sample encode the identical CDR3. The chain links TRBV19 to TRBJ1-5; D ambiguous. The CDR3 spans 15 residues. Germline lookup yields CDR1 LNHDA and CDR2 SQIVND (reference sequence). The V and J ends lost 3 bases and 0 bases respectively, with 9 bases between them. CDR3 in DNA: TGTGCCAGTAGTATTTCACAGAATAGCAATCAGCCCCAGCATTTT. Translation gives CASSISQNSNQPQHF.

This sequence joins TRBV11-2 and TRBJ1-1, with no clear D. The CDR3 is 15 residues long. CDR1 SGHAT and CDR2 FQNNGV come from the germline V gene. V gave up 2 bases and J gave up 5 bases, with 15 bases separating them. The CDR3 DNA is TGTGCCAGCAGCTTACGTGTGCAATCGTGGACTGAAGCTTTCTTT. Its protein product is CASSLRVQSWTEAFF.

This sequence joins TRBV5-1 and TRBJ2-7, with 7 nucleotides matching TRBD1. Germline V CDR1 and CDR2: SGHRS, YFSETQ. CDR3 length: 16 residues. V lost 3 bases and J lost 1; bases outside the gene matches: 10. CDR3 in amino acids: CASSSHNQQGSYEQYF. CDR3 coding DNA: TGCGCCAGCAGCTCCCATAATCAACAGGGGTCCTACGAGCAGTACTTC.

In its sample, this clone was seen a few times. The V gene is TRBV15, the J gene TRBJ2-1; 10 nucleotides agree with TRBD1. Germline V gives CDR1 LNHNV, CDR2 YYDKDF (reference sequence). V shed 2 bases, J shed 7 bases, and the junction held 5 bases outside the gene matches. This CDR3 contains 15 residues. For the CDR3, the DNA is TGTGCCACCAGCAGACCCGGACAGGGGGGGAATGAGCAGTTCTTC. Protein sequence: CATSRPGQGGNEQFF.

This rearrangement joins TRBV5-4 to TRBJ1-1, with D tentatively TRBD1 (6 bases). The germline V gene has CDR1 SGHNT and CDR2 YYREEE (reference sequence). This CDR3 has 15 amino acids. The ends were cut back, 0 bases at V and 5 bases at J, with 14 bases in the middle. For the CDR3, the DNA is TGTGCCAGCAGCTTGGATAGGGGGGTTGGGACTGAAGCTTTCTTT. It encodes CASSLDRGVGTEAFF.

This clone was recorded once. The chain joins TRBV2 to TRBJ2-3; D not resolved. Trimming cost V 7 bases and J 2 bases, with 13 bases left between them. The CDR3 runs 14 residues. Germline CDR1 SNHLY, CDR2 FYNNEI. The CDR3 is CASMGYHPTDTQYF. CDR3 coding DNA: TGTGCCAGCATGGGGTATCATCCCACAGATACGCAGTATTTT.